Listed below are T cell receptor beta chains from one sample, sequenced in a study of post-analysis software for immune sequencing data. MiXCR was run by TCRdb on the PCR reads, yielding one entry per CDR3 protein. The table has approximately 630,000 distinct CDR3 sequences, approximately 59% seen once; the top ten hold around 10%. Sequencing was done on a sample of blood. These TCRs come from a girl aged 2-10 years with multiple sclerosis. Each CDR3 is given with its conserved first and last residue. Fields, in order: clone size, D gene, J gene, V gene, CDR3 DNA, CDR3 protein. A D gene is named only where the DNA matches it firmly. Clone size is given for some rows only: seen once, a few or many times, or a class if the clone is expanded.

.,.,TRBJ2-1,TRBV18,TGTGTCGGCTCACCTTCGGGTAATGAGCAGTTCTTC,CVGSPSGNEQFF
.,TRBD1,TRBJ1-4,TRBV3-1,TGTGCCAGCAGCCAAGATCGGACAGGGTGGGTGGTGTTTTTT,CASSQDRTGWVVFF
.,.,TRBJ1-6,TRBV9,TGTGCCAGCAGCGTAGAGCACGGGGCCGCTTATAATTCACCCCTCCACTTT,CASSVEHGAAYNSPLHF
.,.,TRBJ2-1,TRBV10-2,TGCGCCAGCAGTGAGTTAGAAATTGAGCAGTTCTTC,CASSELEIEQFF
.,TRBD2,TRBJ2-3,TRBV7-9,TGTGCCAGCAGCCAGCTAGCGGGGGCTTCAGATACGCAGTATTTT,CASSQLAGASDTQYF
.,TRBD2,TRBJ2-4,TRBV15,TGTGCCACCAGCAGAGCCGGGACTAGCGGGAGTCGACAGTACTTC,CATSRAGTSGSRQYF
.,TRBD1,TRBJ2-1,TRBV6-6,TGTGCCAGCAGTGCTCCGGGACAGGGAGTTGAGCAGTTCTTC,CASSAPGQGVEQFF
.,.,TRBJ2-6,TRBV7-2,TGTGCCAGCAGCTTAAAGACATTCCCAGCTGGGGCCAACGTCCTGACTTTC,CASSLKTFPAGANVLTF
few,.,TRBJ1-2,TRBV15,TGTGCCACCAGCAGGGGAGGGGGTAACTATGGCTACACCTTC,CATSRGGGNYGYTF
once,.,TRBJ2-4,TRBV2,TGTGCCAGCAGGGGCAGGGGGGGGGTAGCCAAAAACATTCAGTACTTC,CASRGRGGVAKNIQYF
.,.,TRBJ2-1,TRBV20-1,TGCAGTGCTAGGGTAAGCTACAATGAGCAGTTCTTC,CSARVSYNEQFF
.,.,TRBJ1-1,TRBV7-9,TGTGCCACCCTCCCAAAGGGTGAGAACACTGAAGCTTTCTTT,CATLPKGENTEAFF
.,TRBD2,TRBJ2-2,TRBV2,TGTGCCAGCAGTTTTTCGGGGGGGTCGAACACCGGGGAGCTGTTTTTT,CASSFSGGSNTGELFF
.,.,TRBJ1-1,TRBV25-1,TGTGCCAGCAGTGATTGGAGGAGGGGGAAGAACAGGGCGACCACTGAAGCTTTCTTT,CASSDWRRGKNRATTEAFF
.,.,TRBJ1-2,TRBV14,TGTGCCAGCAGCCAAGATTTGACAGGCTCTGGCTACACCTTC,CASSQDLTGSGYTF
few,.,TRBJ2-3,TRBV20-1,TGCAGTGCTGACGCGCAAAGCGGATCAGATACGCAGTATTTT,CSADAQSGSDTQYF
.,.,TRBJ1-2,TRBV12-3/TRBV12-4,TGTGCCAGCAGTTTGCTCCAGCAGGACAACTATGGCTACACCTTC,CASSLLQQDNYGYTF
.,.,TRBJ2-5,TRBV6-5,TGTGCCAGCAGTTATACCCCGGGGAGAATAGCGGCCCAAGAGACCCAGTACTTC,CASSYTPGRIAAQETQYF
.,TRBD2,TRBJ2-7,TRBV2,TGTGCCAGCAGCGCGAGCGGGAGTGGAGAGCAGTACTTC,CASSASGSGEQYF
.,.,TRBJ2-1,TRBV6-2/TRBV6-3,TGTGCCACTGGGGACGGCTTTCAGAGGAATGAGCAGTTCTTC,CATGDGFQRNEQFF
few,.,TRBJ2-2,TRBV20-1,TGCAGTGCTAGAGATGGGGCGGGGAACACCGGGGAGCTGTTTTTT,CSARDGAGNTGELFF
once,TRBD2,TRBJ2-5,TRBV3-1,TGTGCCAGCAGCCAAGATAGGTCGCTAGCGGAAACAGAGACCCAGTACTTC,CASSQDRSLAETETQYF
.,TRBD2,TRBJ2-7,TRBV7-9,TGTGCCAGCAGCGATAACCGACTAGCGGATGATTCCTACGAGCAGTACTTC,CASSDNRLADDSYEQYF
.,TRBD2,TRBJ2-7,TRBV20-1,TGCAGTGCTAGAAGTCAGAGGGTAGCGGGGTTACACTGCTACGAGCAGTACTTC,CSARSQRVAGLHCYEQYF
.,TRBD2,TRBJ2-3,TRBV5-1,TGCGCCAGCAGCTGGAGACTAGCGGTCGATACGCAGTATTTT,CASSWRLAVDTQYF
.,.,TRBJ2-1,TRBV7-3,TGTGCCAGCAGCTTCGGGACTGTCGGTGAGCAGTTCTTC,CASSFGTVGEQFF
.,.,TRBJ2-5,TRBV4-2,TGTGCCAGCAGCCCAACCCTGGGGGAGACCCAGTACTTC,CASSPTLGETQYF
.,.,TRBJ2-6,TRBV12-3/TRBV12-4,TGTGCCAGCAGTGGCCCGGGGGTTGGGGCCAACGTCCTGACTTTC,CASSGPGVGANVLTF
.,.,TRBJ1-2,TRBV12-3/TRBV12-4,TGTGCCAGCAGGCCACAGGGAGGCTATGGCTACACCTTC,CASRPQGGYGYTF
.,TRBD2,TRBJ2-1,TRBV7-9,TGTGCCAGCAGCGATACCACGACTAGCGTGCCTTACGGTGAGCAGTTCTTC,CASSDTTTSVPYGEQFF
.,TRBD1,TRBJ2-7,TRBV5-1,TGCGCCAGCAGCCTTGGGGTTGGGACAGGGGATCCCTACGAGCAGTACTTC,CASSLGVGTGDPYEQYF
few,.,TRBJ2-5,TRBV7-9,TGTGCCAGCAGCCTGACGACTAGCCAAGAGACCCAGTACTTC,CASSLTTSQETQYF
.,.,TRBJ2-5,TRBV6-6,TGTGCCAGCAGTACCCCGGTAGGACGGCAAGAGACCCAGTACTTC,CASSTPVGRQETQYF
.,.,TRBJ2-1,TRBV5-1,TGCGCCAGCAGCCCCCCGATTATGGCCAGCTACAATGAGCAGTTCTTC,CASSPPIMASYNEQFF
.,TRBD2,TRBJ2-1,TRBV2,TGTGCCAGCAGTGTATCGGCTAGCGGGTGCAATGAGCAGTTCTTC,CASSVSASGCNEQFF
few,.,TRBJ2-7,TRBV29-1,TGCAGCGTTGAACACCGCTACGAGCAGTACTTC,CSVEHRYEQYF
few,TRBD2,TRBJ2-1,TRBV20-1,TGCAGTGCTAGAAGGCCGCTAGCGGGGGACAATGAGCAGTTCTTC,CSARRPLAGDNEQFF
.,TRBD1,TRBJ1-6,TRBV6-5,TGTGCCAGCAGTTACCTAAACAGGGGGAATTCACCCCTCCACTTT,CASSYLNRGNSPLHF
few,TRBD2,TRBJ2-7,TRBV6-5,TGTGCCAGCAGTCACGGGAGGAGCATTAACTACGAGCAGTACTTC,CASSHGRSINYEQYF
.,.,TRBJ2-3,TRBV5-1,TGCGCCAGCAGCTACCAGATGTCAGGGTCAGATACGCAGTATTTT,CASSYQMSGSDTQYF
many,.,TRBJ2-4,TRBV6-4,TGTGCCAGCAACCTCAAAAACATTCAGTACTTC,CASNLKNIQYF